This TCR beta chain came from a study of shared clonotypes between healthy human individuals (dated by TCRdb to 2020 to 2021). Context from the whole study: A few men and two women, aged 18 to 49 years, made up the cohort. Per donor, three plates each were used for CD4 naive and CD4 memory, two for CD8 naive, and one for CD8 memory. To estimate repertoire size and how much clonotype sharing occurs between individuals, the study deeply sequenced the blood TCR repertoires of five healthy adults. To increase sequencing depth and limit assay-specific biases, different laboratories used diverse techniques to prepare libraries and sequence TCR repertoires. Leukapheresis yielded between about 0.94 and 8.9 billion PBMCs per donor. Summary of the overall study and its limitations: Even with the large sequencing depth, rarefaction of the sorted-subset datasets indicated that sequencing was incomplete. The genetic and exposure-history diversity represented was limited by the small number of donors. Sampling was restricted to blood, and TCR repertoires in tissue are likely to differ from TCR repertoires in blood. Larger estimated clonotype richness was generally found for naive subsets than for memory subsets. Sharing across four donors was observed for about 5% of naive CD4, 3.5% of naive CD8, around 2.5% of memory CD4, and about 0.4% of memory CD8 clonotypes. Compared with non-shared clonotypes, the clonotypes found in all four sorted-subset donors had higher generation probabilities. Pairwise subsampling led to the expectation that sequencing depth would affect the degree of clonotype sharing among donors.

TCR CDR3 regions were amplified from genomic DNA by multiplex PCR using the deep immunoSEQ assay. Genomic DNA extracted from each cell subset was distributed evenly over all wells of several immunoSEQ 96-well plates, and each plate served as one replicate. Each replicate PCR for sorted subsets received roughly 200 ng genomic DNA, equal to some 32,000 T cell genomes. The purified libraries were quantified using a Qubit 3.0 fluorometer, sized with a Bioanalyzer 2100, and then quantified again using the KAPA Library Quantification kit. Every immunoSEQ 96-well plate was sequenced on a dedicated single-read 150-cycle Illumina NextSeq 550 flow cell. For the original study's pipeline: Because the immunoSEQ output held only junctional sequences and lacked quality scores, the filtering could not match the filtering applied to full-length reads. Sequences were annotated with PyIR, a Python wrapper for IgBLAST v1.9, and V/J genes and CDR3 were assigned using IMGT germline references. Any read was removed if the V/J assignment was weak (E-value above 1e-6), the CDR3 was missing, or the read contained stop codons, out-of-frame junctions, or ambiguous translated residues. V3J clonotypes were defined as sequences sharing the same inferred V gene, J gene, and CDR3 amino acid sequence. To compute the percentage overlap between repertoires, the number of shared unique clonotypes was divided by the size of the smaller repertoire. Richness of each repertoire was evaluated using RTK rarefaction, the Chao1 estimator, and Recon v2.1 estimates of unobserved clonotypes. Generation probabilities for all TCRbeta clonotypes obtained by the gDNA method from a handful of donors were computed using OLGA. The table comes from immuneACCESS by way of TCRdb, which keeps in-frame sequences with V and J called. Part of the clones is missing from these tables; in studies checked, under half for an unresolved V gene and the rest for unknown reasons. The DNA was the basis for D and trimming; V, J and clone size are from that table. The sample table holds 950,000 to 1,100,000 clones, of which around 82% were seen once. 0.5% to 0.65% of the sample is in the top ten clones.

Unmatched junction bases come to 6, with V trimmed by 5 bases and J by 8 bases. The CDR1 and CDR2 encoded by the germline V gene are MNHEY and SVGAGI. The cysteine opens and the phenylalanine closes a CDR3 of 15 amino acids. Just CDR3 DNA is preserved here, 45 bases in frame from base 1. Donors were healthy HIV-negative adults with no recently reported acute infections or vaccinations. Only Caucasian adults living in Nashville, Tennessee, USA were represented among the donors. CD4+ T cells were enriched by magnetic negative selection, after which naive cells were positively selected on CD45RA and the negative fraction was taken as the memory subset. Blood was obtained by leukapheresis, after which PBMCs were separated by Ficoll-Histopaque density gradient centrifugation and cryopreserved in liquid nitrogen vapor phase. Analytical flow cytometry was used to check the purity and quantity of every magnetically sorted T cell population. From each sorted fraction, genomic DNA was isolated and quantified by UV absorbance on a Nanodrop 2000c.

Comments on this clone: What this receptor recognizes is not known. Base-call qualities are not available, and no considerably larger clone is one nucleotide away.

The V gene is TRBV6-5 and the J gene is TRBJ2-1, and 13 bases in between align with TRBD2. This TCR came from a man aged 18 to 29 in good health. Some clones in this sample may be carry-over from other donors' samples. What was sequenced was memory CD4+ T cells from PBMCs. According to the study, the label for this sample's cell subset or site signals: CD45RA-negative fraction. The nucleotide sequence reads TGTGCCAGCAGTCCGACTAGCGGGAGGATGCATGAGCAGTTCTTC. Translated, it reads CASSPTSGRMHEQFF.